This TCR beta chain comes out of a study of cytotoxic CD8 clonotypes in ibrutinib-treated CLL. For the study at large: Investigators collected response samples after a median around twelve months of treatment, range 6 to 36. Overall study findings and caveats: Progressing and sustained-remission patients had different sampling times. Clonality (at baseline) was higher than in age-matched healthy donors and tracked circulating CD8+ T-cell counts.

Genomic DNA for TCR beta libraries, around 2.1 micrograms, came from cryopreserved PBMCs. Clones were sequenced by immunoSEQ multiplex PCR, and TCRdb holds only the in-frame ones, with some missing. The sample has approximately 74,000 clones; around 82% are singletons. The CDR3 is 11 residues long. Between the trimmed V and J ends, which lost 7 bases and 11 bases, there was a span of 14 bases. The V gene's germline CDR1 is LNHDA and CDR2 SQIVND (reference sequence). Comment on this clone: Its target is unknown.

This clonotype originated in a human donor with chronic lymphocytic leukemia. The sample in question was PBMCs, obtained at disease progression, from a patient treated with ibrutinib. This chain joins TRBV19 and TRBJ1-1; no clear D. The CDR3 spells CASNQWNRAFF. The CDR3 nucleotides are TGTGCCAGTAACCAATGGAATAGGGCTTTCTTT.